One T cell receptor beta chain is described in this entry. Its target is not known. This sample was included in a study of tumor-infiltrating lymphocytes in primary liver carcinoma. The authors took blood RNA from unsorted whole blood and also extracted germline DNA. Germline assignment: CDR1 SGHAT and CDR2 FQDESV (reference sequence). V shed 6 bases and J 1 base; nucleotides not matched to a gene: 8. The CDR3 has 16 residues. A primer in the constant region served to generate TCR beta cDNA from 450 to 600 ng of total RNA. Generation of the TCR beta libraries relied on three nested multiplex PCR rounds using slightly modified ARM-PCR. Each of the first two PCR rounds ran nine to ten cycles with TRBV1-TRBV30 forward and C-beta reverse primers. MiXCR was run by TCRdb on the multiplex PCR reads, yielding one entry per CDR3 protein. Altogether about 350,000 distinct CDR3 sequences are present, roughly two thirds being singletons, with the ten largest covering 5.5% to 7%.

The study, taken as a whole, reports: Bulk unsorted material prevented CD4+ and CD8+ repertoire comparison. Compared with tumor region pairs, tumor-adjacent and tumor-blood pairs overlapped less.

The sequenced material came from peripheral blood. This chain connects TRBV11-1 to TRBJ2-1; TRBD1 aligns across 8 bases. This clonotype was sampled from a man aged 35-49 years with primary liver carcinoma and hepatitis B virus infection. The CDR3 sequence: CASSLGQASSYNEQFF. CDR3 coding DNA: TGTGCCAGCAGTTTGGGACAGGCCAGTTCCTACAATGAGCAGTTCTTC.